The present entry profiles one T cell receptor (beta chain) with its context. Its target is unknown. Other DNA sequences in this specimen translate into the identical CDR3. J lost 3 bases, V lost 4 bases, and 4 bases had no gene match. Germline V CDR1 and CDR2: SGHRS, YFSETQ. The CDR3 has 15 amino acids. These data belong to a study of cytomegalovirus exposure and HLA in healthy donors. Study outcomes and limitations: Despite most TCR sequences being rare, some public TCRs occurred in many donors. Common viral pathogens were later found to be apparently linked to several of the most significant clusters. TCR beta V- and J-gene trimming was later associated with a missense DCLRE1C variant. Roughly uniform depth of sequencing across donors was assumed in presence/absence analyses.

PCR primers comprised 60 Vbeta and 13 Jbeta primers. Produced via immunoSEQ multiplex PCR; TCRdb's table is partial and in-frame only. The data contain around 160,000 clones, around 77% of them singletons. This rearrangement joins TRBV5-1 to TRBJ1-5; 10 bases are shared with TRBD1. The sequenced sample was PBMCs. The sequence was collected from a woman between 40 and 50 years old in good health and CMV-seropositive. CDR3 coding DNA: TGCGCCAGCAGCCTGGGACAGGGGAACAATCAGCCCCAGCATTTT. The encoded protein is CASSLGQGNNQPQHF.